The next 11 T cell receptor beta chains were all read from a single sample in a study of PD-L1 blockade in urothelial cancer listed by TCRdb under 2017. Preparation of the library involved the immunoSEQ multiplex PCR assay. Not all clones reach the TCRdb copy of this immuneACCESS table, which keeps in-frame sequences only. Checked studies attribute under half of the gap to unresolved V genes and leave the rest unexplained. This sample gives roughly 46,000 clones in total; 70% to 85% of them show up just once. The ten largest clones add up to 1.9% of the sample. The time point label of this sample denotes: peripheral blood 6 weeks after treatment start. Specimen: PBMCs, collected around atezolizumab (anti-PD-L1) treatment. The receptors were gathered from a man aged 50 to 60 with urothelial cancer.

The chain combines TRBV2 with TRBJ1-1; the D gene is possibly TRBD1 (6 bases). Germline values: CDR1 SNHLY, CDR2 FYNNEI. This CDR3 is 11 amino acids long. Trimming pared 5 bases from V and 8 bases from J, leaving 9 bases between. This CDR3 reads CASSRTEEAFF. The DNA of the CDR3 is TGTGCCAGCAGTAGGACAGAAGAAGCTTTCTTT.

The chain couples TRBV5-1 to TRBJ2-2; 7 nucleotides agree with TRBD1. Looked up from germline, CDR1 is SGHRS and CDR2 is YFSETQ. The CDR3 contains 15 residues. Unmatched junction bases numbered 3, after V lost 4 bases and J lost 0 bases. CDR3 DNA sequence: TGCGCCAGCAGCCAAGGACAGGCGAACACCGGGGAGCTGTTTTTT. This encodes CASSQGQANTGELFF. Together with reference TRBV5-1 and TRBJ2-2, the CDR3 gives the full variable domain: KAGVTQTPRYLIKTRGQQVTLSCSPISGHRSVSWYQQTPGQGLQFLFEYFSETQRNKGNFPGRFSGRQFSNSRSEMNVSTLELGDSALYLCASSQGQANTGELFFGEGSRLTVL.

This chain connects TRBV28 to TRBJ2-1, with 14 bases matching TRBD2. Unmatched junction bases numbered 9, after V lost 3 bases and J lost 8 bases. CDR3 length: 17 amino acids. The germline V gene has CDR1 MDHEN and CDR2 SYDVKM. For the CDR3, the DNA is TGTGCCAGCAGTTTGGGGACTAGCGGGAGAATCCTCGATGAGCAGTTCTTC. This gives the protein CASSLGTSGRILDEQFF.

The chain combines TRBV6-6 with TRBJ1-2, with D uncertain. CDR3 length equals 15 residues. The germline V gene has CDR1 MNHNY and CDR2 SVGAGI (reference sequence). V shed 2 bases and J shed 0 bases, with 10 bases lying between them. The chain's CDR3 is CASSYEGQANYGYTF. The CDR3, as DNA: TGTGCCAGCAGTTACGAGGGCCAAGCTAACTATGGCTACACCTTC.

J is TRBJ2-5 and V is TRBV19; TRBD2 matches at 8 bases. Unmatched junction bases numbered 9, after V lost 2 bases and J lost 7 bases. Germline loops: CDR1 LNHDA, CDR2 SQIVND (reference sequence). CDR3 size: 15 residues. The DNA for the CDR3 is TGTGCCAGTAGTATAAGTTCTAGCGGGTCGGGGACCCAGTACTTC. Amino acids: CASSISSSGSGTQYF.

The rearrangement joins TRBV9 to TRBJ1-2; weak D call: TRBD1 (6 bases). Trimming took 1 base from V and 2 from J, leaving 15 bases between them. CDR1 SGDLS and CDR2 YYNGEE come from the germline V gene. This CDR3 has 16 amino acids. CDR3 sequence: CASSVPLGGPNYGYTF. CDR3 sequence (DNA): TGTGCCAGCAGCGTACCCCTGGGGGGGCCCAACTATGGCTACACCTTC.

This clone came up many times. The chain is built from TRBV9 and TRBJ1-5; D is undetermined. Germline V gene data show CDR1 as SGDLS and CDR2 as YYNGEE. The CDR3 is 15 amino acids. V was shortened by 3 bases and J by 1 base, with 11 bases between the two germline ends. CDR3 region: CASSAADGSNQPQHF. CDR3 DNA: TGTGCCAGCAGCGCAGCGGACGGAAGCAATCAGCCCCAGCATTTT.

The rearrangement joins TRBV9 to TRBJ1-4, with D maybe TRBD1 (6 bases). V lost 3 bases and J 3 bases, leaving 15 bases between the germline ends. CDR1 SGDLS and CDR2 YYNGEE come from the germline V gene. The length of the CDR3 is 16 residues. The CDR3 region is CASSASGARSNEKLFF. The CDR3 DNA follows: TGTGCCAGCAGCGCCTCAGGGGCGAGGTCTAATGAAAAACTGTTTTTT.

The count of this clone is one. DNA for the CDR3: TGTGCCACCCGATCAGGGACTGGGGAGCAGTACTTC. This sequence encodes CATRSGTGEQYF. The rearrangement uses TRBV6-5 and TRBJ2-7; D may be TRBD2 (6 bases). The V and J ends lost 10 bases and 7 bases respectively, with 17 bases between them. Germline V lookup: CDR1 MNHEY, CDR2 SVGAGI. The CDR3 covers 12 residues.

The chain carries TRBV27 and TRBJ2-1; tentatively, D is TRBD2 (7 bases). V was trimmed by 6 bases and J by 6 bases, leaving 18 bases between them. The CDR3 is 15 amino acids. Per the germline V gene, CDR1 is MNHEY and CDR2 is SMNVEV (reference sequence). Written as DNA, the CDR3 is TGTGCCAGCAGCCGGGGGGACACCCCCCTCAATGAGCAGTTCTTC. Protein sequence: CASSRGDTPLNEQFF.

The V call is TRBV5-6, the J call TRBJ2-7; 10 nucleotides line up with TRBD2. Looked up from germline, CDR1 is SGHDT and CDR2 is YYEEEE. The CDR3 is 14 amino acids. Trimming took 6 bases from V and 5 from J; bases not matched to a gene: 8. The CDR3 DNA follows: TGTGCCAGCATGCTAGCGGGAGATTGGAACGAGCAGTACTTC. It translates to CASMLAGDWNEQYF.